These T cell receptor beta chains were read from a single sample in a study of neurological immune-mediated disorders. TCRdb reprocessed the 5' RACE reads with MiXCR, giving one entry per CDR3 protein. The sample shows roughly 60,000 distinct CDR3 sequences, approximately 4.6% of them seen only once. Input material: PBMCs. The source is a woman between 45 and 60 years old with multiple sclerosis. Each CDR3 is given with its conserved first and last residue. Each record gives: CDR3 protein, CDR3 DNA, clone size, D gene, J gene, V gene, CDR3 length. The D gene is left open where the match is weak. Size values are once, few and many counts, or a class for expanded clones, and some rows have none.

CASSRLAWGEQYF,TGTGCCAGCTCCCGTCTGGCTTGGGGGGAGCAGTACTTC,many,.,TRBJ2-7,TRBV25-1,13
CASSTLRGTEAFF,TGTGCCAGCAGCACTTTAAGGGGTACTGAAGCTTTCTTT,.,.,TRBJ1-1,TRBV7-6,13
CASSLTGIDEQFF,TGTGCCAGCAGCTTAACAGGGATCGATGAGCAGTTCTTC,many,.,TRBJ2-1,TRBV7-3,13
CATSDPGTAGDTQYF,TGTGCCACCAGTGACCCCGGGACCGCGGGGGATACGCAGTATTTT,many,.,TRBJ2-3,TRBV24-1,15
CASSERQGFSSPLHF,TGTGCCAGCAGCGAAAGACAGGGTTTCAGTTCACCCCTCCACTTT,few,TRBD1,TRBJ1-6,TRBV11-2,15
CAISEIPLAGGQETQYF,TGTGCCATCAGTGAGATTCCCCTAGCGGGGGGACAAGAGACCCAGTACTTC,many,TRBD2,TRBJ2-5,TRBV10-3,17
CSARDQGLGTQYF,TGCAGTGCTAGAGATCAGGGGCTAGGTACGCAGTATTTT,many,.,TRBJ2-3,TRBV20-1,13
CSAPQRTGLNKVGYTF,TGCAGTGCCCCCCAACGAACAGGGTTAAATAAGGTTGGCTACACCTTC,many,.,TRBJ1-2,TRBV20-1,16
CASRQGLLVTDTQYF,TGCGCCAGTCGTCAAGGACTACTCGTCACAGATACGCAGTATTTT,many,.,TRBJ2-3,TRBV5-1,15
CASSLGSGSVFSGGYGYTF,TGTGCCAGCAGCTTAGGGAGTGGCAGCGTATTCTCAGGGGGCTATGGCTACACCTTC,many,TRBD1,TRBJ1-2,TRBV7-6,19
CASSFHLGNEQFF,TGTGCCAGCAGCTTTCATTTGGGGAATGAGCAGTTCTTC,many,.,TRBJ2-1,TRBV7-3,13
CSADGGTSGGDEQFF,TGCAGTGCTGATGGCGGGACTAGCGGGGGCGATGAGCAGTTCTTC,medium-sized,TRBD2,TRBJ2-1,TRBV20-1,15
CASSLDTGIYEQYF,TGCGCCAGCAGCTTGGATACGGGGATCTACGAGCAGTACTTC,many,.,TRBJ2-7,TRBV5-1,14
CASSLFGGSAFF,TGTGCCAGCAGCTTATTCGGGGGGTCGGCTTTCTTT,many,.,TRBJ1-1,TRBV11-1,12
CSARDRGLGQPQNF,TGCAGTGCTAGAGACAGGGGATTAGGTCAGCCCCAGAATTTT,many,.,TRBJ1-5,TRBV20-1,14
CAISGTARETQYF,TGTGCCATCAGTGGGACAGCGAGGGAGACCCAGTACTTC,many,.,TRBJ2-5,TRBV10-3,13
CASSPLANTEAFF,TGTGCCAGCAGCCCGCTGGCGAACACTGAAGCTTTCTTT,many,.,TRBJ1-1,TRBV7-3,13
CASSLTRDRAVTGELFF,TGTGCCAGCAGCTTAACGAGGGACAGAGCGGTCACCGGGGAGCTGTTTTTT,many,TRBD1,TRBJ2-2,TRBV7-2,17
CASSLAAGTEAFF,TGTGCCAGCAGTTTAGCGGCAGGGACTGAAGCTTTCTTT,many,.,TRBJ1-1,TRBV12-3/TRBV12-4,13
CASSEYERASYEQYF,TGTGCCAGCAGTGAATATGAGCGAGCTTCCTACGAGCAGTACTTC,few,.,TRBJ2-7,TRBV2,15
CASSETGGATFSTEAFF,TGTGCCAGCAGCGAGACAGGGGGCGCCACCTTTAGCACTGAAGCTTTCTTT,few,TRBD1,TRBJ1-1,TRBV7-2,17
CASSQDPAGMQETQYF,TGTGCCAGCAGCCAAGATCCAGCGGGGATGCAAGAGACCCAGTACTTC,many,TRBD2,TRBJ2-5,TRBV4-2,16
CASRAWDRGTDTQYF,TGCGCCAGCAGGGCTTGGGACAGGGGAACAGATACGCAGTATTTT,many,TRBD1,TRBJ2-3,TRBV5-1,15
CASSQDGFLPSSYEQYF,TGTGCCAGCAGCCAAGATGGGTTTCTCCCTAGCTCCTACGAGCAGTACTTC,many,.,TRBJ2-7,TRBV3-1,17
CASSQDRSTNQPQHF,TGTGCCAGCAGCCAAGATCGATCGACTAATCAGCCCCAGCATTTT,many,.,TRBJ1-5,TRBV3-1,15
CASSQGSGGGAHEQFF,TGTGCCAGCAGCCAAGGGTCGGGCGGGGGGGCACATGAGCAGTTCTTC,many,TRBD2,TRBJ2-1,TRBV3-1,16
CASSLFPGLAGEQFF,TGTGCCAGCAGCTTATTTCCGGGACTAGCTGGCGAGCAGTTCTTC,many,TRBD2,TRBJ2-1,TRBV7-3,15
CASSLGAGRIKETQYF,TGTGCCAGCAGCTTGGGGGCGGGAAGAATTAAAGAGACCCAGTACTTC,many,.,TRBJ2-5,TRBV5-5,16
CASSGTLNTEAFF,TGTGCCAGCAGCGGGACATTGAACACTGAAGCTTTCTTT,many,.,TRBJ1-1,TRBV6-1,13
CASSLAGQGTHTQYF,TGCGCCAGCAGCTTGGCAGGACAGGGGACCCATACGCAGTATTTT,many,TRBD1,TRBJ2-3,TRBV5-1,15